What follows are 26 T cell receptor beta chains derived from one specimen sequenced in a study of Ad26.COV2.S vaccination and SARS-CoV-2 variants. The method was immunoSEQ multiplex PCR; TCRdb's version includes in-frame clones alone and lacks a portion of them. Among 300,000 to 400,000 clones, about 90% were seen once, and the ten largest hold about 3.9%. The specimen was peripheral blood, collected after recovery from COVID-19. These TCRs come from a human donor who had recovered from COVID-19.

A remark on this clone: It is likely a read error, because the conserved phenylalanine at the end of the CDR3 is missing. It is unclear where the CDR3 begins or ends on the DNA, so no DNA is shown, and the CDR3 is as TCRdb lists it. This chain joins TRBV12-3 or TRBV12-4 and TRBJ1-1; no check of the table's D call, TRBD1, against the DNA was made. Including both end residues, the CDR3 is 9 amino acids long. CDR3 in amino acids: CASRAQGSG.

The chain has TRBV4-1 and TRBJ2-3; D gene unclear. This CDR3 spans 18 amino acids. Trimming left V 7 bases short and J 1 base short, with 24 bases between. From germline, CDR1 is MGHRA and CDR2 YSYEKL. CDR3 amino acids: CASTLGPRSPTRTDTQYF. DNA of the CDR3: TGCGCCAGCACCCTGGGTCCTAGGTCTCCTACACGCACAGATACGCAGTATTTT.

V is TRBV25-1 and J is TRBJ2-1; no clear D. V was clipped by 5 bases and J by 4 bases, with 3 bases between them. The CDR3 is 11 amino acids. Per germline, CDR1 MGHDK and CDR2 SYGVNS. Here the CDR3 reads CASSMYNEQFF. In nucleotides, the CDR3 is TGTGCCAGCAGTATGTACAATGAGCAGTTCTTC.

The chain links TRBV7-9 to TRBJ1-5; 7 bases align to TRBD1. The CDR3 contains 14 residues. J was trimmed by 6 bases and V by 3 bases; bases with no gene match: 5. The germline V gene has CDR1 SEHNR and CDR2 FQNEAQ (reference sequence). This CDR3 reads CASSLEQGFQPQHF. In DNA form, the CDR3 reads TGTGCCAGCAGCTTGGAACAGGGGTTTCAGCCCCAGCATTTT.

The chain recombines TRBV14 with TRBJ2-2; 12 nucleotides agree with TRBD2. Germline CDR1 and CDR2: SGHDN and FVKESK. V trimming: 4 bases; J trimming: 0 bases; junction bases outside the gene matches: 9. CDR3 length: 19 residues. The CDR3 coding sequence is TGTGCCAGCAGCCTCCTACTAGCGGGGGGATCCGCGAACACCGGGGAGCTGTTTTTT. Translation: CASSLLLAGGSANTGELFF.

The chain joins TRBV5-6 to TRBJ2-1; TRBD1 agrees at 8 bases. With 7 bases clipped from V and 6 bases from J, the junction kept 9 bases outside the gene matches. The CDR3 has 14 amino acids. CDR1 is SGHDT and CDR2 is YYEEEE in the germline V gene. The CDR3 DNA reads TGTGCCAGCTTACAGGGGGTATCTCTCAATGAGCAGTTCTTC. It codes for CASLQGVSLNEQFF.

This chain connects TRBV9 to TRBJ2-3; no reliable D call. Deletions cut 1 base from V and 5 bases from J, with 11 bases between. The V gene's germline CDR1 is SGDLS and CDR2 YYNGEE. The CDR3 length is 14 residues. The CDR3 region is CASSVTPAGDTQYF. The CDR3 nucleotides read TGTGCCAGCAGCGTAACCCCGGCCGGAGATACGCAGTATTTT.

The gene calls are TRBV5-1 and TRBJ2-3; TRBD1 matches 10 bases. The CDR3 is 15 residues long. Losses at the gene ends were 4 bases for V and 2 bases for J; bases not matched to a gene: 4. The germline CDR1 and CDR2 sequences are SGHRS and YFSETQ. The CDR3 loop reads CASSPGTGVTDTQYF. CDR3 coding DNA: TGCGCCAGCAGCCCCGGGACAGGGGTCACAGATACGCAGTATTTT.

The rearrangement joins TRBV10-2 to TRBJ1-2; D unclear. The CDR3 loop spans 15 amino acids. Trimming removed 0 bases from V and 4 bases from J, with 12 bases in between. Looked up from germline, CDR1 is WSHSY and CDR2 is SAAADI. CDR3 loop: CASSESGSLVYGYTF. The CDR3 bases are TGCGCCAGCAGTGAGTCAGGCAGCCTAGTCTATGGCTACACCTTC.

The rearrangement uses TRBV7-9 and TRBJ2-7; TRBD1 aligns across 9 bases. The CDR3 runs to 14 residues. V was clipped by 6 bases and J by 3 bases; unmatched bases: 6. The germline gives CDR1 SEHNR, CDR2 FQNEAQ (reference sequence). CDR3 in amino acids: CASSRDREGYEQYF. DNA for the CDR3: TGTGCCAGCAGTCGGGACAGGGAGGGCTACGAGCAGTACTTC.

DNA for the CDR3: TGTGCCAGCAGCGTCCAAGCACTTAATCAGCCCCAGCATTTT. Translated, it gives CASSVQALNQPQHF. The chain joins TRBV2 to TRBJ1-5; D gene ambiguous. The germline V gene encodes CDR1 SNHLY and CDR2 FYNNEI. The V end lost 6 bases, the J end lost 4 bases, and 13 bases lay between the germline ends. The CDR3 has 14 amino acids.

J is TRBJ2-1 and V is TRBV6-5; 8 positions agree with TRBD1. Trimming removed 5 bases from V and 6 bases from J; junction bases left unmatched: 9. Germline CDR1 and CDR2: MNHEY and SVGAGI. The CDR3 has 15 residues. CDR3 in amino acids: CASSLDRGRGNEQFF. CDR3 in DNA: TGTGCCAGCAGTCTCGACAGGGGCCGCGGCAATGAGCAGTTCTTC.

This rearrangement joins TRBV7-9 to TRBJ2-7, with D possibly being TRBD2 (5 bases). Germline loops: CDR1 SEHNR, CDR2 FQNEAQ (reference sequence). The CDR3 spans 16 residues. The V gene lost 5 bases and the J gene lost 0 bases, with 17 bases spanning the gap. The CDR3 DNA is TGTGCCAGCAGCCCAGCTAGCTCCTTCCTCTCCTACGAGCAGTACTTC. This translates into CASSPASSFLSYEQYF.

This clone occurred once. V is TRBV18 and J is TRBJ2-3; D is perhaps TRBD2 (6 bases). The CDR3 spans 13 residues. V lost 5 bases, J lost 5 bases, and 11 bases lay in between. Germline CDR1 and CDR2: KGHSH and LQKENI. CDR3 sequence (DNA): TGTGCCAGCTCATTAGCGGAGGGAGATACGCAGTATTTT. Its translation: CASSLAEGDTQYF.

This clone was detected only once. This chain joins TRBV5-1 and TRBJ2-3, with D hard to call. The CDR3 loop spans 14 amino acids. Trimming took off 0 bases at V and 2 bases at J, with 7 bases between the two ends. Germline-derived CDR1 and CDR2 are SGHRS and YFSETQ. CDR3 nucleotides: TGCGCCAGCAGCTTGGGGAGACCCACAGATACGCAGTATTTT. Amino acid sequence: CASSLGRPTDTQYF.

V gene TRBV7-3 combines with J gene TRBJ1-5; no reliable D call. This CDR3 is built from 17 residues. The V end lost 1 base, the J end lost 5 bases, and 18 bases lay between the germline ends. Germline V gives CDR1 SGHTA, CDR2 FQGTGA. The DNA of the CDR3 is TGTGCCAGCAGCTTAAGGGAGGCGGGAATAAGGGATCAGCCCCAGCATTTT. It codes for CASSLREAGIRDQPQHF.

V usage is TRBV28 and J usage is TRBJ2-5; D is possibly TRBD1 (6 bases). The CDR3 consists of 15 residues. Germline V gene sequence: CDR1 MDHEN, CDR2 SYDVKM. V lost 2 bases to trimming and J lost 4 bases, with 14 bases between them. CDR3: CASSLPRGSGETQYF. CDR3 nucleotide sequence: TGTGCCAGCAGTTTACCCAGGGGATCAGGAGAGACCCAGTACTTC.

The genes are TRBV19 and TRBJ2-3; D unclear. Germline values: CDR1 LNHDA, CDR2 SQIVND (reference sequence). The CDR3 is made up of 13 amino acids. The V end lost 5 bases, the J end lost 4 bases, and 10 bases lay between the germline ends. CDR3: CASSWVGSDTQYF. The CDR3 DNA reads TGTGCCAGTAGTTGGGTTGGCTCAGATACGCAGTATTTT. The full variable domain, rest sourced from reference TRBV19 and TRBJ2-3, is DGGITQSPKYLFRKEGQNVTLSCEQNLNHDAMYWYRQDPGQGLRLIYYSQIVNDFQKGDIAEGYSVSREKKESFPLTVTSAQKNPTAFYLCASSWVGSDTQYFGPGTRLTVL.

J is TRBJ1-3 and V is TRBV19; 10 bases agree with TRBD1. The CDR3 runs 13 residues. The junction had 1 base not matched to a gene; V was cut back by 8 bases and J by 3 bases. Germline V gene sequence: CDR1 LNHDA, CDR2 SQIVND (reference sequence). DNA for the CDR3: TGTGCCAGTGGGGACAGGGGTGGAAACACCATATATTTT. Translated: CASGDRGGNTIYF.

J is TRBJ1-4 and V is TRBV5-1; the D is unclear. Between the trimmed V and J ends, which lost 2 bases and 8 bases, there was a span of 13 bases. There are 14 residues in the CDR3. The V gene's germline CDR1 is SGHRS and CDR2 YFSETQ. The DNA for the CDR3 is TGCGCCAGCAGCTTTTGGCCTGAGGGAGAAAAACTGTTTTTT. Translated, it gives CASSFWPEGEKLFF.

In DNA form, the CDR3 reads TGTGCCAGTAGTTCCCAGGGGACAGGGAGAAACAATGAGCAGTTCTTC. Its translation is CASSSQGTGRNNEQFF. The rearrangement links TRBV19 to TRBJ2-1, with TRBD1 matching 9 bases. The junction had 10 bases not matched to a gene; V was cut back by 5 bases and J by 5 bases. This CDR3 region has 16 residues. CDR1 LNHDA and CDR2 SQIVND come from the germline V gene (reference sequence).

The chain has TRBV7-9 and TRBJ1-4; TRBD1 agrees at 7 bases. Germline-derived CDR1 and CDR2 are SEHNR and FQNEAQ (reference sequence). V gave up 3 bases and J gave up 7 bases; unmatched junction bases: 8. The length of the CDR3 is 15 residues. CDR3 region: CASSLGDRSGEKLFF. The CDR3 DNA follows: TGTGCCAGCAGCTTGGGGGACAGAAGCGGTGAAAAACTGTTTTTT.

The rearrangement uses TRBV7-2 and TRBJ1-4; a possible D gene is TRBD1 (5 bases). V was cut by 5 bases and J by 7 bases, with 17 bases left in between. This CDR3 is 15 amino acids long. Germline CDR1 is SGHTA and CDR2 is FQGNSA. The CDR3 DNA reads TGTGCCAGCAGCCCTCGAGGGGTTCTCGGTGAAAAACTGTTTTTT. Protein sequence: CASSPRGVLGEKLFF.

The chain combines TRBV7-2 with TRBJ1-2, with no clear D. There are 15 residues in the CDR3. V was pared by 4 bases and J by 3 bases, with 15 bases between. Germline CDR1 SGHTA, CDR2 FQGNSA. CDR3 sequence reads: CASSSPGVWHYGYTF. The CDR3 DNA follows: TGTGCCAGCAGCTCCCCTGGGGTATGGCACTATGGCTACACCTTC.

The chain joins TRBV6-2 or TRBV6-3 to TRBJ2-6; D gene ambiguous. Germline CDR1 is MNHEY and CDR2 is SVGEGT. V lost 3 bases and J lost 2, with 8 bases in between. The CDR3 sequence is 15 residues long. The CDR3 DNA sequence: TGTGCCAGCAGTTATGATGGGGCTGGGGCCAACGTCCTGACTTTC. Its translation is CASSYDGAGANVLTF.

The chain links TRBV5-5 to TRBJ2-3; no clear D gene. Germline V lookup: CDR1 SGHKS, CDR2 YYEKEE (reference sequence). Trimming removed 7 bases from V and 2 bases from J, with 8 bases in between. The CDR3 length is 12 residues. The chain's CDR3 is CASATSTDTQYF. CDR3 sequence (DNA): TGTGCCAGCGCGACATCCACAGATACGCAGTATTTT.